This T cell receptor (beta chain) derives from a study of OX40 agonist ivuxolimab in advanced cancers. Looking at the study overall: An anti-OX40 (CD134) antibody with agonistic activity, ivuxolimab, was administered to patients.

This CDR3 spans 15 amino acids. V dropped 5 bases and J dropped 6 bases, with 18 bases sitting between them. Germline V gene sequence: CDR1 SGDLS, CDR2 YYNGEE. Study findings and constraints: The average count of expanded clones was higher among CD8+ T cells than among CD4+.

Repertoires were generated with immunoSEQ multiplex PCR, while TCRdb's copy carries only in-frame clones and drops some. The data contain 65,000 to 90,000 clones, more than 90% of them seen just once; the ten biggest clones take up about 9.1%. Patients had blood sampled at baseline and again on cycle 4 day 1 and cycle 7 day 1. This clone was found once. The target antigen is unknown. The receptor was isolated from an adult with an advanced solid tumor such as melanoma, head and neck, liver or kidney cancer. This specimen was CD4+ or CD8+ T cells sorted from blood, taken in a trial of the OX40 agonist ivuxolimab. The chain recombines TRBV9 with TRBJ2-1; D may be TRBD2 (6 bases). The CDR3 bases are TGTGCCAGCAGTTCTGCGGGACTCTCGATCAATGAGCAGTTCTTC. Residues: CASSSAGLSINEQFF.